A selection of T cell receptor beta chains follows, all from one sample in a study of post-analysis software for immune sequencing data. MiXCR was run by TCRdb on the PCR reads, yielding one entry per CDR3 protein. The sample contains roughly 800,000 distinct CDR3 sequences, about 32% of which appear only once. The sample consisted of blood. The receptors stem from a girl aged 10 to 17 with multiple sclerosis. Each CDR3 is given with its conserved first and last residue. The D gene is left open where the match is weak. Only part of the rows carry a size: once, few, many, or a class if the clone is expanded.

J,length,D,size,V,DNA,CDR3
TRBJ2-7,15,.,few,TRBV7-2,TGTGCCAGCAGCTTGGCGGTCCCGACAGTCTACGAGCAGTACTTC,CASSLAVPTVYEQYF
TRBJ2-7,16,TRBD1,.,TRBV6-1,TGTGCCAGCAGTGCCCAGGGGGCACTTTATTCCCACGAGCAGTACTTC,CASSAQGALYSHEQYF
TRBJ2-1,13,.,.,TRBV29-1,TGCAGCGTTCTTACAGATTCTACCTACGAGCAGTTCTTC,CSVLTDSTYEQFF
TRBJ2-1,15,TRBD2,.,TRBV20-1,TGCAGTGCTAGAGAAGCGGGAGGGCCGCGAGATGAGCAGTTCTTC,CSAREAGGPRDEQFF
TRBJ2-2,15,.,.,TRBV14,TGTGCCAGCAGCCAACGTCCAGGATCCCACGGGGAGCTGTTTTTT,CASSQRPGSHGELFF
TRBJ2-1,13,.,.,TRBV7-2,TGTGCCAGCAGCTTAGAGGTTGCACTCTCACAGTTCTTC,CASSLEVALSQFF
TRBJ1-2,15,TRBD1,few,TRBV29-1,TGCAGCGTCCCTTTGCGGACAGGGGGTGACTATGGCTACACCTTC,CSVPLRTGGDYGYTF
TRBJ2-3,13,TRBD2,.,TRBV12-3/TRBV12-4,TGTGCCAGCAGCTTAGCGGGCACAGATGCGGAATATTTT,CASSLAGTDAEYF
TRBJ2-1,12,.,once,TRBV29-1,TGCAGCGTTGCGGACTGGCAAGAGACCCAGTTCTTC,CSVADWQETQFF
TRBJ2-7,14,.,few,TRBV12-3/TRBV12-4,TGTGCCAGCAGCCCGGGACCCTCGAGGGACGAGCAGTACTTC,CASSPGPSRDEQYF
TRBJ2-7,15,.,.,TRBV20-1,TGCAGTGCTCCCCAGCCGGTAGGCGGGGTCTACGAGCAGTACTTC,CSAPQPVGGVYEQYF
TRBJ2-1,16,.,.,TRBV5-1,TGCGCCAGCAGCTTGAATGTGGCGGGCGCCTACAATGAGCAGTTCTTC,CASSLNVAGAYNEQFF
TRBJ2-7,14,.,.,TRBV6-2/TRBV6-3,TGTGCCAGCAGCGTACAGGGTTATGGTGCCGAGCAGTACTTC,CASSVQGYGAEQYF
TRBJ2-5,13,.,few,TRBV20-1,TGCAGTGCTAGAGCACAGGGAGGAGAGACCCAGTACTTC,CSARAQGGETQYF
TRBJ2-3,18,TRBD2,few,TRBV5-1,TGCGCCAGCAGCTTGCCCTCCCGACTAGCGGGAGAGCAAGATGCGCAGTATTTT,CASSLPSRLAGEQDAQYF
TRBJ2-1,18,.,few,TRBV3-1,TGTGCCAGCAGCCGCACCACCCGGGGCCCTGAGGATTACAATGAGCAGTTCTTC,CASSRTTRGPEDYNEQFF
TRBJ1-1,14,.,few,TRBV4-3,TGCGCCAGCAGCCAAGGTGTCAGGGGAACTGAAGCTTTCTTT,CASSQGVRGTEAFF
TRBJ1-5,16,.,few,TRBV5-5,TGTGCCAGCAGCCCCCAATGGGGAGGGTTCTATCAGCCCCAGCATTTT,CASSPQWGGFYQPQHF
TRBJ2-5,15,.,few,TRBV10-3,TGTGCCATCAGTGCGTTTGGGACATCCGAAGAGACCCAGTACTTC,CAISAFGTSEETQYF
TRBJ2-5,16,.,few,TRBV5-1,TGCGCCAGCAGCTGGGGAAGTGGGAGACTCCAAGAGACCCAGTACTTC,CASSWGSGRLQETQYF
TRBJ2-5,15,.,.,TRBV27,TGTGCCAGCAGTTTAGGGCCGGGATCCCAAGAGACCCAGTACTTC,CASSLGPGSQETQYF
TRBJ2-1,15,TRBD2,.,TRBV27,TGTGCCAGCAGTCCTACTAGCGGCTTGTACAATGAGCAGTTCTTC,CASSPTSGLYNEQFF
TRBJ1-5,13,.,few,TRBV29-1,TGCAGCGTCGGCCCGGGGGTCAATCAGCCCCAGCATTTT,CSVGPGVNQPQHF
TRBJ2-3,17,TRBD2,.,TRBV3-1,TGTGCCAGCAGCCTTCAGACTAGCGGGGGAGCCACAGATACGCAGTATTTT,CASSLQTSGGATDTQYF
TRBJ2-1,18,.,.,TRBV6-5,TGTGCCAGCAGTTACGGAATGAAGACCCCCCAGAATTACAATGAGCAGTTCTTC,CASSYGMKTPQNYNEQFF
TRBJ1-2,13,.,many,TRBV27,TGTGCCACCCAGGACAGCCGACGCTATGGCTACACCTTC,CATQDSRRYGYTF
TRBJ2-7,14,TRBD2,.,TRBV18,TGTGCCAGCTCACCACCGAGCGGGGGCGACGAGCAGTACTTC,CASSPPSGGDEQYF
TRBJ2-1,16,.,many,TRBV6-6,TGTGCCAGCAGTTTGGGGAACTTGGCGGGCCACAATGAGCAGTTCTTC,CASSLGNLAGHNEQFF
TRBJ2-7,13,.,.,TRBV2,TGTGCCAGCAGTGAGCGACGGTGGGACGAGCAGTACTTC,CASSERRWDEQYF
TRBJ2-3,10,.,few,TRBV20-1,TGCAGTGCTAAGACTTCCGACAGCCCTTTT,CSAKTSDSPF
TRBJ1-2,13,.,.,TRBV7-2,TGTGCCAGCAGCTTAGCCTCAGGAATCGGCTACACCTTC,CASSLASGIGYTF
TRBJ2-3,15,.,few,TRBV24-1,TGTGCCACCAGTGATTTGGAGGCCCCGCAGGATACGCAGTATTTT,CATSDLEAPQDTQYF
TRBJ2-7,14,TRBD1,many,TRBV7-9,TGTGCCAGCAGCTTTACAGGGGTGATGGACGAGCAGTACTTC,CASSFTGVMDEQYF
TRBJ2-1,15,.,.,TRBV5-1,TGCGCCAGCAGCCCCTGCGAGGGCTCCTACAATGAGCAGTTCTTC,CASSPCEGSYNEQFF
TRBJ2-3,19,.,few,TRBV27,TGTGCCAGCAGTTTATCCTCTAGTGGGGCTGTTCCTAGCACAGATACGCAGTATTTT,CASSLSSSGAVPSTDTQYF
TRBJ1-6,14,TRBD1,.,TRBV9,TGTGCCAGCAGCGCGACAGGGGGAAATTCACCCCTCCACTTT,CASSATGGNSPLHF
TRBJ2-1,15,TRBD2,.,TRBV7-9,TGTGCCAGCAGCCCCCGGGCGGGGGACCTCAATGAGCAGTTCTTC,CASSPRAGDLNEQFF